This TCR beta chain derives from a study of cytomegalovirus exposure and HLA in healthy donors. Study at large: The roughly 110 validation repertoires used the same platform as the 500 to 700 first-cohort repertoires, a later analysis reported. Findings and limits, study-wide: Despite most TCR sequences being rare, some public TCRs occurred in many donors.

As for this clone: Its target is not known.

Trimming removed 0 bases from V and 4 bases from J, with 15 bases in between. The V gene's germline CDR1 is SGHTA and CDR2 FQGNSA. The CDR3 has 16 amino acids. Sequencing was performed with immunoSEQ multiplex PCR; in TCRdb, only in-frame clones are kept and a portion is missing. The sample has 50,000 to 80,000 clones; 85% to 95% are singletons. Donors came from a validation cohort of 95 to 150 subjects, distinct from the first 666-subject cohort. This receptor was obtained from a woman under 30 in good health and CMV-seropositive. The chain employs TRBV7-2 and TRBJ1-1; D is perhaps TRBD1 (5 bases). Sequenced: PBMCs. The DNA for the CDR3 is TGTGCCAGCAGCTTAGCGCGGGACTTTACCTCCACTGAAGCTTTCTTT. Its translation is CASSLARDFTSTEAFF.